This T cell receptor beta chain was sequenced in a study of regulatory T cells in long-lasting Graves disease. General study findings and limits: Among persistent patients, a larger number of public clonotypes were shared (around 3,000) than among newly diagnosed patients (about 950).

CDR1 SGHRS and CDR2 YFSETQ come from the germline V gene. The CDR3 has 16 residues. J gave up 7 bases and V 0 bases, and 4 bases lay outside the gene matches. Investigators prepared the TCR beta libraries by applying iRepertoire HTBI primers and Arm-PCR of CDR3 regions. In TCRdb, the multiplex PCR reads were re-called with MiXCR into one record per CDR3 protein. This table has 500,000 to 800,000 distinct CDR3 sequences, 30% appearing once. Comment on this clonotype: Its antigen is unknown.

Time point denoted: persistent/refractory GD, antithyroid drugs over 5 years with positive TRAb. Researchers made the TCR library from RNA that was extracted from PBMCs. The sequence derives from a female donor with Graves disease. Material: peripheral blood mononuclear cells (PBMCs), obtained when the disease was refractory, from a patient treated with antithyroid drugs. V gene TRBV5-1 combines with J gene TRBJ2-2, with 12 bases matching TRBD1. The CDR3 is CASSLDGTGGFGELFF. For the CDR3, the DNA is TGCGCCAGCAGCTTGGACGGGACAGGGGGCTTCGGGGAGCTGTTTTTT.